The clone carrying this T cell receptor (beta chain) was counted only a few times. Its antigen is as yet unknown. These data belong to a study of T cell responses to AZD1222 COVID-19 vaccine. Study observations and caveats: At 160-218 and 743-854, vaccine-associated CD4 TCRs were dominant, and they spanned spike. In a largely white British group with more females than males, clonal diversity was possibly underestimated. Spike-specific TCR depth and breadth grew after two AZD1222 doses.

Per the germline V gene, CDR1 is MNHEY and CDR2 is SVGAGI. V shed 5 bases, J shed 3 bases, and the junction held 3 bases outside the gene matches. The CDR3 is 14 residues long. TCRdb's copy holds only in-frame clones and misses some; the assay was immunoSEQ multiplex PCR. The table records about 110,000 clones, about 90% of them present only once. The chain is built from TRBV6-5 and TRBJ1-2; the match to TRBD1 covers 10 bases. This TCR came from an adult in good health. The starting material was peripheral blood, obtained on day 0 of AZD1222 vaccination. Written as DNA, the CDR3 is TGTGCCAGCAGTCAGGACAGGGGGGACTATGGCTACACCTTC. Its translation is CASSQDRGDYGYTF.